This T cell receptor (beta chain) was documented in a study of shared T cell receptors in the human thymus. Germline V gene sequence: CDR1 MNHEY, CDR2 SVGAGI. With 3 bases removed from V and 2 bases from J, the gap between germline ends came to 14 bases. The CDR3 has 15 amino acids. Data came from immunoSEQ multiplex PCR; TCRdb stores just in-frame clones and leaves some out. The sample has more than 550,000 clones; roughly 88% are singletons. The same data also contributed to another study, on human thymus T cells. From that second work: The donor group consisted of healthy Finnish infants who were having corrective surgery for congenital heart defects. Thymus tissue was removed during corrective cardiac surgery. Use of V and J genes seemed skewed within the thymic and blood repertoires. Highly overlapping thymic repertoires among unrelated individuals were reported in related research.

This chain joins TRBV6-5 and TRBJ2-7; D may be TRBD1 (5 bases). The sequence derives from a girl under three years old with a congenital heart defect. Source material: thymocytes. CDR3 coding DNA: TGTGCCAGCAGTTATGGTGTGGCAGGGCCCTACGAGCAGTACTTC. Its protein product is CASSYGVAGPYEQYF.